A selection of T cell receptor beta chains follows, all from one sample in a study of blood T cell repertoires in COVID-19. Profiling relied on immunoSEQ multiplex PCR, and the TCRdb table lists in-frame clones only, not all of them. The profile covers around 200,000 clones, with just under 90% appearing a single time and 1.2% taken by the ten largest. Source material: PBMCs or T cells enriched from blood (not recorded which). Every receptor here comes from a man aged 25 to 45 who had recovered from COVID-19. Both conserved end residues are part of each CDR3.

j_call | v_call | cdr3_aa
TRBJ2-1 | TRBV29-1 | CSVRWGLQNNEQFF
TRBJ1-5 | TRBV30 | CAWSVRSSNQPQHF
TRBJ2-5 | TRBV3-1/TRBV3-2 | CASSPWSGETQYF
TRBJ1-2 | TRBV11-2 | CASSPRHEANYGYTF
TRBJ2-1 | TRBV11-1 | CASSLGYSGFIEQFF
TRBJ2-7 | TRBV11-1 | CASSLAVTGGTYEQYF
TRBJ1-6 | TRBV25-1 | CASSETGVTGVSPLHF
TRBJ2-1 | TRBV6-5 | CASRGQVGGNEQFF
TRBJ2-1 | TRBV7-9 | CASSLGLAGGPYNEQFF
TRBJ1-3 | TRBV5-1 | CASSLDGASGNTIYF
TRBJ2-4 | TRBV10-1 | CASSPGTGGRTKNIQYF
TRBJ1-5 | TRBV7-2 | CASSLGGGQPQHF
TRBJ1-5 | TRBV16 | CASSQTVRAGEPQHF
TRBJ2-7 | TRBV3-1/TRBV3-2 | CASSLGLATSYEQYF
TRBJ2-5 | TRBV11-2 | CASTTPTGGDETQYF
TRBJ2-7 | TRBV4-2 | CASSQDFSGGSYEQYF
TRBJ2-5 | TRBV4-1 | CASSQGETGGSVETQYF
TRBJ2-1 | TRBV4-3 | CASSQGAGGDYNEQFF
TRBJ1-3 | TRBV5-1 | CASSFSARTGGLSGNTIYF
TRBJ2-2 | TRBV5-6 | CASSQGVGSTGELFF
TRBJ2-2 | TRBV4-1 | CASSQLVGGELFF
TRBJ2-6 | TRBV5-4 | CASTKGQGRSGANVLTF
TRBJ2-2 | TRBV13 | CASSPLDRRSTGELFF
TRBJ1-4 | TRBV30 | CAWSKGRLPFEKLFF
TRBJ1-4 | TRBV10-3 | CATKDTPDNEKLFF
TRBJ1-2 | TRBV30 | CAWSPPRQAWAEGYTF
TRBJ2-1 | TRBV29-1 | CSVPGDYGVNEQFF
TRBJ1-3 | TRBV6-2/TRBV6-3 | CASRYFGQGSGNTIYF
TRBJ1-1 | TRBV28 | CASPPSGGGTEAFF
TRBJ2-1 | TRBV9 | CASSGTSNEQFF
TRBJ2-5 | TRBV11-2 | CASSLNLVETQYF
TRBJ2-6 | TRBV9 | CASSSGQGARWANVLTF
TRBJ2-5 | TRBV6-5 | CASMESRGVQETQYF
TRBJ1-1 | TRBV9 | CASSGDRVTDEAFF
TRBJ1-6 | TRBV30 | CAWKITGGYNSPLHF
TRBJ2-7 | TRBV28 | CASSSPKTSGSSYEQYF
TRBJ2-7 | TRBV6-1 | CASSGIDRKVIGEQYF
TRBJ2-2 | TRBV9 | CASSVIAGVTGELFF
TRBJ2-3 | TRBV30 | CAWSPGQGSDTQYF
TRBJ1-6 | TRBV2 | CASSVAENSPLHF
TRBJ2-5 | TRBV29-1 | CSVAGTSEGTQYF
TRBJ2-1 | TRBV28 | CASSSRTGGLNEQFF
TRBJ2-7 | TRBV6-5 | CASTRAGLSYEQYF